Listed below are T cell receptor beta chains from one sample, sequenced in a study of technical replicates of blood from a handful of donors. Clones were read by immunoSEQ multiplex PCR, and TCRdb kept only the in-frame ones, dropping some. The table lists around 79,000 clones, 80% to 95% of them singletons. The sequenced sample consisted of T cells isolated from PBMCs. The receptors stem from a human donor in good health. Some clones in this sample may be carry-over from other donors' samples. Each CDR3 is given with its conserved first and last residue. The D gene is left open where the match is weak. Size is stated for part of the rows, as once, few or many counts, or as a class when the clone is expanded.

.	.	TRBV29-1	TRBJ2-3	CSVEVGTPHTDTQYF	TGCAGCGTTGAAGTAGGGACTCCACACACAGATACGCAGTATTTT
TRBD1	.	TRBV25-1	TRBJ1-1	CASSEEDRGLRANTEAFF	TGTGCCAGCAGTGAAGAGGACAGGGGGCTTAGGGCGAACACTGAAGCTTTCTTT
TRBD1	.	TRBV28	TRBJ1-2	CASSSGQGPSGYTF	TGTGCCAGCAGCTCAGGACAGGGACCTAGTGGCTACACCTTC
TRBD2	.	TRBV7-2	TRBJ2-1	CASSLRDGGAGVFF	TGTGCCAGCAGCTTAAGAGATGGGGGAGCGGGAGTGTTCTTC
.	.	TRBV28	TRBJ1-5	CASSLSPYSNQPQHF	TGTGCCAGCAGTTTATCCCCGTATAGCAATCAGCCCCAGCATTTT
.	.	TRBV7-9	TRBJ1-4	CASSLSGSYEKLFF	TGTGCCAGCAGCTTATCAGGGTCCTACGAAAAACTGTTTTTT
TRBD2	once	TRBV5-6	TRBJ2-6	CASSLATSGLLSGANVLTF	TGTGCCAGCAGCTTGGCCACTAGCGGGCTCCTCTCTGGGGCCAACGTCCTGACTTTC
TRBD2	.	TRBV15	TRBJ2-5	CATSREKTSGKETQYF	TGTGCCACCAGCAGAGAAAAGACTAGCGGGAAGGAGACCCAGTACTTC
.	.	TRBV11-1	TRBJ1-1	CASSSSEGRTEAFF	TGTGCCAGCAGCTCGTCTGAGGGCCGGACTGAAGCTTTCTTT
.	.	TRBV6-6	TRBJ2-1	CASTFQGHEQFF	TGTGCCAGCACCTTCCAGGGCCATGAGCAGTTCTTC
.	.	TRBV5-8	TRBJ2-3	CASSPPLGIYTDTQYF	TGTGCCAGCAGCCCGCCGCTGGGCATTTACACAGATACGCAGTATTTT
TRBD2	.	TRBV5-1	TRBJ2-7	CASSLTSGTHEQYF	TGCGCCAGCAGCTTAACTAGCGGGACCCACGAGCAGTACTTC
TRBD1	.	TRBV5-8	TRBJ2-3	CASSFPGGLPDTQYF	TGTGCCAGCAGCTTTCCAGGGGGTCTGCCAGATACGCAGTATTTT
TRBD2	.	TRBV19	TRBJ2-1	CASSREGRYNEQFF	TGTGCCAGTAGTAGGGAGGGCCGGTACAATGAGCAGTTCTTC
TRBD1	.	TRBV7-9	TRBJ1-4	CASRGFRGIDEKLFF	TGTGCCAGCAGGGGCTTCAGGGGGATTGATGAAAAACTGTTTTTT
.	.	TRBV15	TRBJ2-3	CATSRGPNTDTQYF	TGTGCCACCAGCAGAGGGCCGAACACAGATACGCAGTATTTT
.	once	TRBV14	TRBJ2-7	CASSQFMGGIAHEQYF	TGTGCCAGCAGCCAATTTATGGGCGGGATAGCCCACGAGCAGTACTTC
.	.	TRBV7-2	TRBJ1-4	CASSDMVGAANEKLFF	TGTGCCAGCAGCGACATGGTGGGGGCGGCGAATGAAAAACTGTTTTTT
.	once	TRBV30	TRBJ2-7	CAWSVVRTGEQYF	TGTGCCTGGAGTGTAGTGCGGACGGGAGAGCAGTACTTC
.	.	TRBV27	TRBJ1-2	CASSFLQGGRDGYTF	TGTGCCAGCAGTTTTTTACAGGGCGGGAGGGATGGCTACACCTTC
TRBD2	.	TRBV5-1	TRBJ2-7	CASMWDYGFYEQYF	TGCGCCAGCATGTGGGACTATGGATTCTACGAGCAGTACTTC
TRBD1	once	TRBV30	TRBJ2-7	CAWNHRTGLNEQYF	TGTGCCTGGAACCATAGGACAGGGTTAAACGAGCAGTACTTC
.	.	TRBV7-9	TRBJ1-2	CASSVAPANYGYTF	TGTGCCAGCAGCGTCGCCCCGGCTAACTATGGCTACACCTTC
TRBD2	.	TRBV7-2	TRBJ2-7	CASSLGSGRVYEQYF	TGTGCCAGCAGCTTAGGTAGCGGGAGAGTCTACGAGCAGTACTTC
.	.	TRBV14	TRBJ1-1	CASSPPGVPEAFF	TGTGCCAGCAGCCCGCCAGGGGTCCCTGAAGCTTTCTTT
TRBD2	.	TRBV7-9	TRBJ2-2	CASSFPTSGRPGGELFF	TGTGCCAGCAGCTTTCCGACTAGCGGGAGGCCGGGCGGGGAGCTGTTTTTT
.	.	TRBV5-6	TRBJ2-1	CASSLVASDEQFF	TGTGCCAGCAGCTTGGTGGCTAGCGATGAGCAGTTCTTC
.	.	TRBV30	TRBJ1-2	CAWRPEANYGYTF	TGTGCCTGGAGGCCAGAAGCTAACTATGGCTACACCTTC
.	few	TRBV20-1	TRBJ1-1	CSARDHTSAFF	TGCAGTGCTAGAGACCACACCTCAGCTTTCTTT